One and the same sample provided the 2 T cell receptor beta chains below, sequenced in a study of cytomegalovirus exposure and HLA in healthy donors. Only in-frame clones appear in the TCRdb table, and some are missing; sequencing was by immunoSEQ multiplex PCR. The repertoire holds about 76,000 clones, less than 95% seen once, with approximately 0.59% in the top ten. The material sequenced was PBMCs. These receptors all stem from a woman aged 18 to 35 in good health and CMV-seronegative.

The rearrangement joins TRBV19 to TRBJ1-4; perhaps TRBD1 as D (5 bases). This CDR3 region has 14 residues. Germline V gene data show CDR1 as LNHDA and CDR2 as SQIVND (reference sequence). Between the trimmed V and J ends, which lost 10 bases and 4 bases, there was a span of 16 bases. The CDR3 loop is CATRFRGGNEKLFF. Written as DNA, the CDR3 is TGTGCCACACGTTTCCGGGGGGGTAATGAAAAACTGTTTTTT.

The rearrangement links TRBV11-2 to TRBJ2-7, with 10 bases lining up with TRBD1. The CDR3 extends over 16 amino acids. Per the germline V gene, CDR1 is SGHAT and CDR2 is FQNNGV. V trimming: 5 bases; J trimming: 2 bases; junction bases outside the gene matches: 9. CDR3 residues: CASSALGTGDTYEQYF. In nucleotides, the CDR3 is TGTGCCAGCAGCGCGCTCGGGACAGGGGACACCTACGAGCAGTACTTC. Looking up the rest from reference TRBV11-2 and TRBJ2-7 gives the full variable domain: EAGVAQSPRYKIIEKRQSVAFWCNPISGHATLYWYQQILGQGPKLLIQFQNNGVVDDSQLPKDRFSAERLKGVDSTLKIQPAKLEDSAVYLCASSALGTGDTYEQYFGPGTRLTVT.